This TCR beta chain was sequenced for a study of shared clonotypes between healthy human individuals. The overall study: Used for every donor were three CD4 naive, three CD4 memory, two CD8 naive and one CD8 memory plate. Study-wide points: The study's rarefaction showed incomplete sorted-subset sequencing despite large depth.

An assay was performed, and its level was deep. Clones were read by immunoSEQ multiplex PCR, and TCRdb kept only the in-frame ones, dropping some. The table has under 2.5 million clones, 85% to 95% seen once. Germline V gene lookup returns CDR1 SEHNR and CDR2 FQNEAQ (reference sequence). With V trimmed by 5 bases and J by 1 base, 5 bases remained unmatched. The CDR3 totals 16 residues. Note on this clone: Its antigen is not identified.

This chain joins TRBV7-9 and TRBJ2-3; 11 bases match TRBD2. Material for sequencing was naive CD4+ T cells from PBMCs. Sample subset: CD45RA+ positively selected. This TCR derives from a man younger than 30 in good health. Some clones in this sample may be carry-over from other donors' samples. CDR3 loop: CASSPGLADGTDTQYF. CDR3 coding DNA: TGTGCCAGCAGCCCGGGACTAGCGGATGGCACAGATACGCAGTATTTT.